This T cell receptor beta chain was obtained from a study of tumor and adjacent non-tumor tissue in lung cancer. Study context: Histology: 12 adenocarcinoma, a couple of squamous cell carcinoma, 1 small cell lung cancer. Each sample yielded around 4.2 million productive TCRbeta reads on average.

The germline CDR1 and CDR2 sequences are GTSNPN and SVGIG (reference sequence). V was pared by 5 bases and J by 0 bases, with 15 bases between. The CDR3 is 15 amino acids. A modified ARM-PCR protocol with three rounds of nested PCR amplified TCRbeta. TCRdb reprocessed the multiplex PCR reads with MiXCR, giving one entry per CDR3 protein. The sample has 40,000 to 45,000 distinct CDR3 sequences, approximately 61% seen once; the top ten hold over 40%. No cell sorting was done before RNA was extracted from the tissue. The normal lung tissue was taken more than 3 cm from the tumor edge. Study-level results: In normal lung, the top 100 clones were significantly more dominant than in tumor. Compared with tumor, normal lung showed significantly lower TCR diversity.

This clonotype was detected many times. No antigen is known for it. V and J are TRBV30 and TRBJ2-3; a weak D match, TRBD2 (6 bases). The sequencing sample was made of distant non-tumor lung tissue. The origin of this receptor is a man aged 50 or older with non-small cell lung cancer. The CDR3 DNA is TGTGCCTGGGGAATAAGCGGGTTGAGCACAGATACGCAGTATTTT. Protein: CAWGISGLSTDTQYF.